A selection of T cell receptor beta chains follows, all from one sample in a study of OX40 agonist ivuxolimab in advanced cancers. Only in-frame clones appear in the TCRdb table, and some are missing; sequencing was by immunoSEQ multiplex PCR. Here the sample spans 30,000 or so clones, approximately 89% being singletons. The input for sequencing was CD4+ or CD8+ T cells sorted from blood, taken in a trial of the OX40 agonist ivuxolimab. The source of these receptors is an adult with an advanced solid tumor such as melanoma, head and neck, liver or kidney cancer. Each CDR3 is given with its conserved first and last residue. The order of the fields is V gene, D gene, J gene, CDR3 length, CDR3 DNA, CDR3 protein. The D gene is left open where the match is weak.

V gene: TRBV15
D gene: TRBD1
J gene: TRBJ1-4
CDR3 length: 15
CDR3 DNA: TGTGCCACCAGCAGAGACCAGGGACAGGGGAGAAAACTGTTTTTT
CDR3 protein: CATSRDQGQGRKLFF

V gene: TRBV6-1
D gene: TRBD1
J gene: TRBJ1-2
CDR3 length: 15
CDR3 DNA: TGTGCCAGCAGTACCAGACCGGGACAGGGTGACGGCTACACCTTC
CDR3 protein: CASSTRPGQGDGYTF

V gene: TRBV30
D gene: TRBD2
J gene: TRBJ2-1
CDR3 length: 14
CDR3 DNA: TGTGCCTGGAGTGTTAGGCTAGCGGGAGTCGCGCAGTTCTTC
CDR3 protein: CAWSVRLAGVAQFF

V gene: TRBV18
D gene: -
J gene: TRBJ2-5
CDR3 length: 13
CDR3 DNA: TGTGCCAGCTCCCAGGGGTTCGGAGAGACCCAGTACTTC
CDR3 protein: CASSQGFGETQYF

V gene: TRBV4-1
D gene: -
J gene: TRBJ1-2
CDR3 length: 17
CDR3 DNA: TGCGCCAGCAGCCAAGAATTTTTTAGTGGACGGAACTATGGCTACACCTTC
CDR3 protein: CASSQEFFSGRNYGYTF

V gene: TRBV4-1
D gene: -
J gene: TRBJ2-7
CDR3 length: 17
CDR3 DNA: TGCGCCAGCAGCCACCGTGGCGCAATACAGAGCTCCTACGAGCAGTACTTC
CDR3 protein: CASSHRGAIQSSYEQYF

V gene: TRBV9
D gene: -
J gene: TRBJ2-3
CDR3 length: 18
CDR3 DNA: TGTGCCAGCAGCCCCACTCGGGATCTAGTGTACCTCACAGATACGCAGTATTTT
CDR3 protein: CASSPTRDLVYLTDTQYF

V gene: TRBV6-5
D gene: -
J gene: TRBJ2-1
CDR3 length: 16
CDR3 DNA: TGTGCCAGCAGTTACTCGATCAAGGAGGCCCCCAATGAGCAGTTCTTC
CDR3 protein: CASSYSIKEAPNEQFF

V gene: TRBV27
D gene: -
J gene: TRBJ2-1
CDR3 length: 14
CDR3 DNA: TGTGCCAGCAGTTTCGGACAGTTGTTCAATGAGCAGTTCTTC
CDR3 protein: CASSFGQLFNEQFF

V gene: TRBV5-6
D gene: -
J gene: TRBJ1-6
CDR3 length: 12
CDR3 DNA: TGTGCCAGCAGCTCTCTCACTCAACCCCTCCACTTT
CDR3 protein: CASSSLTQPLHF

V gene: TRBV4-1
D gene: -
J gene: TRBJ2-2
CDR3 length: 12
CDR3 DNA: TGCGCCAGCAGCGATCTCTCCGGGGAGCTGTTTTTT
CDR3 protein: CASSDLSGELFF

V gene: TRBV4-2
D gene: -
J gene: TRBJ1-2
CDR3 length: 14
CDR3 DNA: TGTGCCAGCAGCCAAGATCCCCAGTTCTATGGCTACACCTTC
CDR3 protein: CASSQDPQFYGYTF

V gene: TRBV27
D gene: TRBD1
J gene: TRBJ1-2
CDR3 length: 15
CDR3 DNA: TGTGCCAGCAGTTCGGGACAGGGTGGCCTTTATGGCTACACCTTC
CDR3 protein: CASSSGQGGLYGYTF

V gene: TRBV11-1
D gene: -
J gene: TRBJ2-6
CDR3 length: 17
CDR3 DNA: TGTGCCAGCAGCTTAAGGGACTTCCTCTCTGGGGCCAACGTCCTGACTTTC
CDR3 protein: CASSLRDFLSGANVLTF

V gene: TRBV2
D gene: TRBD1
J gene: TRBJ2-1
CDR3 length: 15
CDR3 DNA: TGTGCCAGCAGTGAAGCAGGGGGCCCCTACAATGAGCAGTTCTTC
CDR3 protein: CASSEAGGPYNEQFF

V gene: TRBV5-1
D gene: TRBD1
J gene: TRBJ1-6
CDR3 length: 16
CDR3 DNA: TGCGCCAGCAGCTTGTATGGGACAGGGGATAATTCACCCCTCCACTTT
CDR3 protein: CASSLYGTGDNSPLHF

V gene: TRBV5-1
D gene: TRBD1
J gene: TRBJ1-5
CDR3 length: 15
CDR3 DNA: TGCGCCAGCAGCATCCGGGACAGGGGTAATCAGCCCCAGCATTTT
CDR3 protein: CASSIRDRGNQPQHF

V gene: TRBV11-2
D gene: -
J gene: TRBJ1-3
CDR3 length: 12
CDR3 DNA: TGTGCCAGCAGTTGGGAGGGAAACACCATATATTTT
CDR3 protein: CASSWEGNTIYF

V gene: TRBV5-1
D gene: -
J gene: TRBJ1-3
CDR3 length: 17
CDR3 DNA: TGCGCCAGCAGCCCGGGGACCGATTTTTCGGACGGAAACACCATATATTTT
CDR3 protein: CASSPGTDFSDGNTIYF

V gene: TRBV5-5
D gene: TRBD1
J gene: TRBJ2-5
CDR3 length: 17
CDR3 DNA: TGTGCCAGCAGCTTGGTTTTGACAGGGGGGGTTTCGGAGACCCAGTACTTC
CDR3 protein: CASSLVLTGGVSETQYF

V gene: TRBV2
D gene: TRBD1
J gene: TRBJ2-1
CDR3 length: 12
CDR3 DNA: TGTGCCAGCGAGGGACAGGTGGATGAGCAGTTCTTC
CDR3 protein: CASEGQVDEQFF

V gene: TRBV28
D gene: TRBD2
J gene: TRBJ2-2
CDR3 length: 18
CDR3 DNA: TGTGCCAGCAGTCCACGGACTAGCGGGGAGTGGGCCACCGGGGAGCTGTTTTTT
CDR3 protein: CASSPRTSGEWATGELFF

V gene: TRBV30
D gene: TRBD1
J gene: TRBJ1-2
CDR3 length: 13
CDR3 DNA: TGTGCCTGGAGAGCAGGGGGCTCCTATGGCTACACCTTC
CDR3 protein: CAWRAGGSYGYTF

V gene: TRBV6-5
D gene: -
J gene: TRBJ2-5
CDR3 length: 15
CDR3 DNA: TGTGCCAGCAGTTACGGCAGGGTGTTCGGAGAGACCCAGTACTTC
CDR3 protein: CASSYGRVFGETQYF

V gene: TRBV7-4
D gene: -
J gene: TRBJ2-7
CDR3 length: 15
CDR3 DNA: TGTGCCAGCAGCTTACGGACGTGGGGAACCTACGAGCAGTACTTC
CDR3 protein: CASSLRTWGTYEQYF

V gene: TRBV27
D gene: -
J gene: TRBJ2-7
CDR3 length: 13
CDR3 DNA: TGTGCCAGCAGCAGGACAGCCTCCTACGAGCAGTACTTC
CDR3 protein: CASSRTASYEQYF

V gene: TRBV19
D gene: TRBD1
J gene: TRBJ1-1
CDR3 length: 13
CDR3 DNA: TGTGCCAGTATTTTCGGACAGGGAACTGAAGCTTTCTTT
CDR3 protein: CASIFGQGTEAFF